This is a list of T cell receptor beta chains from one sample in a study of cytomegalovirus exposure and HLA in healthy donors. The table came from immunoSEQ multiplex PCR; TCRdb's copy has only in-frame clones and leaves some out. The sample lists some 130,000 clones, 75% to 85% occurring once. Sequenced: PBMCs. These TCRs come from a man younger than 40 in good health and CMV-seronegative. Both conserved end residues are part of each CDR3. Each record gives: V gene, D gene, clone size, J gene, CDR3 DNA, CDR3 protein. A D gene is named only where the DNA matches it firmly. Clone size is not always given. Where it is, it says once, few, many or a class for expanded clones.

TRBV19	.	.	TRBJ2-1	TGTGCCAGTACTTACTCGCCTTACAATGAGCAGTTCTTC	CASTYSPYNEQFF
TRBV28	.	.	TRBJ1-3	TGTGCCAGCAGTCTGGCCATGGACACCATATATTTT	CASSLAMDTIYF
TRBV27	.	.	TRBJ1-1	TGTGCCAGCAGTTTATCTCCAGTGGGGAGATCTACTGAAGCTTTCTTT	CASSLSPVGRSTEAFF
TRBV19	TRBD1	few	TRBJ2-7	TGTGCCAGTAGTATAGGGTGGCCGGGACAGGGGGCTTACGAGCAGTACTTC	CASSIGWPGQGAYEQYF
TRBV10-3	TRBD2	once	TRBJ2-7	TGTGCCATCAGTGCCTCCGGGACTACTAGCTCCTACGAGCAGTACTTC	CAISASGTTSSYEQYF
TRBV13	TRBD2	.	TRBJ2-7	TGTGCCAGCAGCTCGGGACTAGCGAAAACTCACTCCTACGAGCAGTACTTC	CASSSGLAKTHSYEQYF
TRBV29-1	TRBD1	.	TRBJ2-7	TGCAGCGTTGAACGTCAGGGGGCTGGCGAGCAGTACTTC	CSVERQGAGEQYF
TRBV6-1	.	.	TRBJ2-3	TGTGCCAGCAGTGAATTGGCCAGGGGAGTGACAGATACGCAGTATTTT	CASSELARGVTDTQYF
TRBV28	.	.	TRBJ2-7	TGTGCCAGCAACACCCAAGGTTTAGGGACTCCTAGCTACGAGCAGTACTTC	CASNTQGLGTPSYEQYF
TRBV7-9	TRBD2	.	TRBJ2-1	TGTGCCAGCAAACCACTGGGGGGGATTCCGCCGATTGGGTACAATGAGCAGTTCTTC	CASKPLGGIPPIGYNEQFF
TRBV4-3	.	.	TRBJ2-1	TGCGCCAGCAGCCTAGGGGGAGCCCCCGGCAATGAGCAGTTCTTC	CASSLGGAPGNEQFF
TRBV5-1	TRBD2	.	TRBJ2-7	TGCGCCAGCAGCTTGACGGGAGGGGGCTACGAGCAGTACTTC	CASSLTGGGYEQYF
TRBV10-1	.	.	TRBJ2-7	TGCGCCAGCAGTGAGGGTAGCGCCTTAACCATCTACGAGCAGTACTTC	CASSEGSALTIYEQYF
TRBV4-3	.	.	TRBJ1-1	TGCGCCAGCAGCCCCTTTGATTCGAGAACTGAAGCTTTCTTT	CASSPFDSRTEAFF
TRBV4-1	TRBD1	.	TRBJ1-2	TGCGCCAGCAGCCAAGGACAGGGGGAAGGTGGCTACACCTTC	CASSQGQGEGGYTF
TRBV5-4	TRBD2	once	TRBJ2-1	TGTGCCAGCTCCGGGTGGGCCCTGATAGCGGGAGAAACGTACCACAATGAGCAGTTCTTC	CASSGWALIAGETYHNEQFF
TRBV28	TRBD1	.	TRBJ1-1	TGTGCCAGCAGTTTTTCCGGGACAGGGGCGAAGGCCGCTGAAGCTTTCTTT	CASSFSGTGAKAAEAFF
TRBV29-1	.	.	TRBJ2-7	TGCAGCGTCATTAGGAGGGAGACAGACTCCTACGAGCAGTACTTC	CSVIRRETDSYEQYF
TRBV5-1	TRBD2	once	TRBJ2-1	TGCGCCAGCAACGTCGGGGCTAGCGGAGTCAATGAGCAGTTCTTC	CASNVGASGVNEQFF
TRBV28	TRBD1	.	TRBJ2-3	TGTGCCAGCAGTCCAACTCCCGGGACAGGGGAGGCAGATACGCAGTATTTT	CASSPTPGTGEADTQYF
TRBV4-3	.	.	TRBJ2-4	TGCGCCAGCAGCCAAGTTGGAGGGGCTGCCAAAAACATTCAGTACTTC	CASSQVGGAAKNIQYF
TRBV28	.	.	TRBJ2-1	TGTGCCAGCAATCTCCGGAGAAACAATGAGCAGTTCTTC	CASNLRRNNEQFF
TRBV9	TRBD2	.	TRBJ2-5	TGTGCCAGCAGCGCAAATCGGGGACTAGCGGGACAAGAGACCCAGTACTTC	CASSANRGLAGQETQYF
TRBV5-1	.	.	TRBJ1-6	TGCGCCAGCAGCCGGGATGGGGTTTTTCCCTCACCCCTCCACTTT	CASSRDGVFPSPLHF
TRBV5-4	TRBD2	.	TRBJ2-3	TGTGCCAGCACCCACCACGGGAGGGATACGCAGTATTTT	CASTHHGRDTQYF
TRBV30	.	.	TRBJ1-2	TGTGCCTGGACCCGTCCTAACTATGGCTACACCTTC	CAWTRPNYGYTF
TRBV7-2	TRBD1	.	TRBJ1-1	TGTGCCAGCAGTTACCCCAGGACAGGTGAATGGGAGTCGAGCTTT	CASSYPRTGEWESSF
TRBV9	.	.	TRBJ2-5	TGTGCCAGCAGCGTCCGTTCGGACCAAGAGACCCAGTACTTC	CASSVRSDQETQYF
TRBV7-2	.	.	TRBJ1-1	TGTGCCAGCAGCTTAGGAGGGGAGGGTATGAACACTGAAGCTTTCTTT	CASSLGGEGMNTEAFF
TRBV7-9	.	few	TRBJ1-1	TGTGCCACCAGCGAGACTGGGACTGAAGCTTTCTTT	CATSETGTEAFF
TRBV27	.	once	TRBJ1-5	TGTGCCAGCAGCCCAAGACAGGCATATAGCAATCAGCCCCAGCATTTT	CASSPRQAYSNQPQHF
TRBV25-1	TRBD2	.	TRBJ2-1	TGTGCCAGCAGTAGCCATCTAGCGGGAGAATACTACAATGAGCAGTTCTTC	CASSSHLAGEYYNEQFF
TRBV19	TRBD2	.	TRBJ2-2	TGTGCCATTGGACTAGCGGTAAACACCGGGGAGCTGTTTTTT	CAIGLAVNTGELFF
TRBV28	TRBD2	.	TRBJ2-1	TGTGCCAGCATCCTAGGCGGGAGAGGCGATGAGCAGTTCTTC	CASILGGRGDEQFF
TRBV6-5	.	.	TRBJ2-1	TGTGCCAGCAGAACCGGGACACTAACCTACAATGAGCAGTTCTTC	CASRTGTLTYNEQFF
TRBV5-4	TRBD1	once	TRBJ1-2	TGTGCCAGCAGCGATACCGGGACAGGGCACTATGGCTACACCTTC	CASSDTGTGHYGYTF
TRBV7-2	.	.	TRBJ2-7	TGTGCCAGCAGTCCCAGCGCTACTACCTACGAGCAGTACTTC	CASSPSATTYEQYF
TRBV30	TRBD1	.	TRBJ1-5	TGTGCCTGGAGTCCCGGACAGGGACGGCAGCCCCAGCATTTT	CAWSPGQGRQPQHF
TRBV7-9	TRBD2	.	TRBJ2-3	TGTGCCAGCAGCTTAGGGACTAGCGGGAGGGCCTCAGATACGCAGTATTTT	CASSLGTSGRASDTQYF
TRBV7-8	TRBD1	.	TRBJ1-2	TGTGCCAGCAGCTTCGATAGAGGACAGGGACGACACTATGGCTACACCTTC	CASSFDRGQGRHYGYTF
TRBV29-1	.	once	TRBJ2-1	TGCAGTTATAGAACCTCCCGCCCCTACAATGAGCAGTTCTTC	CSYRTSRPYNEQFF
TRBV5-5	TRBD1	.	TRBJ2-7	TGTGCCAGCAGCTTTGCCAGGGGGCCTTCCTACGAGCAGTACTTC	CASSFARGPSYEQYF
TRBV28	.	.	TRBJ2-2	TGTGCCAGCAGTCCCCGCAGGGGCGCTAACCTTATTAACACCGGGGAGCTGTTTTTT	CASSPRRGANLINTGELFF
TRBV5-6	TRBD2	few	TRBJ2-7	TGTGCCAGCAGCCGGGCCCTAGCGGGCCCAACCTACGAGCAGTACTTC	CASSRALAGPTYEQYF
TRBV27	TRBD2	.	TRBJ2-1	TGTGCCAGCAGCCGACGACTAGCGGGAGGGCTAAGTGAGCAGTTCTTC	CASSRRLAGGLSEQFF
TRBV7-8	.	.	TRBJ1-3	TGTGCCAGCAGCTTAGCTGGAGTTAGTACTGGAAACACCATATATTTT	CASSLAGVSTGNTIYF
TRBV29-1	.	.	TRBJ1-1	TGCAGGAAGAAACGACACCACTTT	CRKKRHHF